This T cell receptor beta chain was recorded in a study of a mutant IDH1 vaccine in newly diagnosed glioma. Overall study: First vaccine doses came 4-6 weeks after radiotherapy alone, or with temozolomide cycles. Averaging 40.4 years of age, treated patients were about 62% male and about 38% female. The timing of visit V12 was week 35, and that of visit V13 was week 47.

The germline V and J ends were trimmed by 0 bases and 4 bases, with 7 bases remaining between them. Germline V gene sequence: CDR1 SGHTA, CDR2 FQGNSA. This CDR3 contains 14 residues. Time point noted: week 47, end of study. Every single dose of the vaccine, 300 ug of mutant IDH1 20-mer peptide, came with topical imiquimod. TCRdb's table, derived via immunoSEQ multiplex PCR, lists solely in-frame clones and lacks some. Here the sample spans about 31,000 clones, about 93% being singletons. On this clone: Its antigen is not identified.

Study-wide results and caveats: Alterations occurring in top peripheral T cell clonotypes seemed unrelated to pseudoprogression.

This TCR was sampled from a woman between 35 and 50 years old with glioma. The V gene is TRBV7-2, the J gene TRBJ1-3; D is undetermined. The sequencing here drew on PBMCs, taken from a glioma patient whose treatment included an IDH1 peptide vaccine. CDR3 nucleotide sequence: TGTGCCAGCAGCTTAGCGTTGCGGGGAAACACCATATATTTT. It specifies CASSLALRGNTIYF.